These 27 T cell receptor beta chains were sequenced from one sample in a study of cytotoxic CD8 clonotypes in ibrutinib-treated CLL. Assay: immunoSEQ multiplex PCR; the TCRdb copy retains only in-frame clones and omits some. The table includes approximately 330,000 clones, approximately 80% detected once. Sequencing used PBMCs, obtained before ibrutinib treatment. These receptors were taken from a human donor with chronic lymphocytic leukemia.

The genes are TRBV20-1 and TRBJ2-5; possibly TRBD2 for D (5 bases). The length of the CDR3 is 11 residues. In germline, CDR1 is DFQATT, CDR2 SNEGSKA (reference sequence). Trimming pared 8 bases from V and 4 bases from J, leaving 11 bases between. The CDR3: CSPLRGETQYF. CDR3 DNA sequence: TGCAGTCCCCTCCGGGGAGAGACCCAGTACTTC.

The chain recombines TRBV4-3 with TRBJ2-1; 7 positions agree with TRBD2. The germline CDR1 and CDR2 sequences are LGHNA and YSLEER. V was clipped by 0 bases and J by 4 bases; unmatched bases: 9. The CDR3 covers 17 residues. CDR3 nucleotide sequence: TGCGCCAGCAGCCAAGATAGTCTAGCGGCCACGTACAATGAGCAGTTCTTC. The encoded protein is CASSQDSLAATYNEQFF.

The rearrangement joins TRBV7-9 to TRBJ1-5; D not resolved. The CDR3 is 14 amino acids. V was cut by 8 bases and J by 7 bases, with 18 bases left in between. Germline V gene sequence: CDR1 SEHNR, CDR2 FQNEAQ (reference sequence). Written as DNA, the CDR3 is TGTGCCAGCGGCCGGGCTTCCGTCGGGCAGCCCCAGCATTTT. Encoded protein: CASGRASVGQPQHF.

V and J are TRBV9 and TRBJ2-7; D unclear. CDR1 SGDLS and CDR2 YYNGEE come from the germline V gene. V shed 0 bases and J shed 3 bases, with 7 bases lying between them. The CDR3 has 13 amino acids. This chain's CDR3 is CASSVARHYEQYF. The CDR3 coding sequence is TGTGCCAGCAGCGTAGCTAGACACTACGAGCAGTACTTC. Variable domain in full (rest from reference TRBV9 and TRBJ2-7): DSGVTQTPKHLITATGQRVTLRCSPRSGDLSVYWYQQSLDQGLQFLIQYYNGEERAKGNILERFSAQQFPDLHSELNLSSLELGDSALYFCASSVARHYEQYFGPGTRLTVT.

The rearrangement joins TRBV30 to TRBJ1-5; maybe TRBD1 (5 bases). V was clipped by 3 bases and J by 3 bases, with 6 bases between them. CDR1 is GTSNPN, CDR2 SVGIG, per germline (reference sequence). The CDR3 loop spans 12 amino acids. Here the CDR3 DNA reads TGTGCCTGGAGGGGGACCAATCAGCCCCAGCATTTT. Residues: CAWRGTNQPQHF.

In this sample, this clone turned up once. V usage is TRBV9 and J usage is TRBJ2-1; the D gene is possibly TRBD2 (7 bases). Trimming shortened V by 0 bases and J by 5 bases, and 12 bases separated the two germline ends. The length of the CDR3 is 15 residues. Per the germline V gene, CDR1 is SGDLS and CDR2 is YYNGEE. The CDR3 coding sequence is TGTGCCAGCAGCGTAGGTCCGGGGGGCCACAATGAGCAGTTCTTC. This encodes CASSVGPGGHNEQFF.

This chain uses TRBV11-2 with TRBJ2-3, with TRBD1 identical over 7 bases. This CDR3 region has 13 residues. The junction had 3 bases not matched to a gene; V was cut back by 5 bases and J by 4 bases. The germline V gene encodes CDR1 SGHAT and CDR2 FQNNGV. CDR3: CASSPGTADTQYF. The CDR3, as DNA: TGTGCCAGCAGCCCAGGGACAGCAGATACGCAGTATTTT.

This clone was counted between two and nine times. The CDR3 DNA sequence: TGCAGCGTTGATTACGGGTCCCCTAACTATGGCTACACCTTC. It encodes CSVDYGSPNYGYTF. This sequence joins TRBV29-1 and TRBJ1-2, with no clear D. This CDR3 region has 14 residues. V gave up 3 bases and J gave up 0 bases, with 11 bases separating them. Per the germline V gene, CDR1 is SQVTM and CDR2 is ANQGSEA.

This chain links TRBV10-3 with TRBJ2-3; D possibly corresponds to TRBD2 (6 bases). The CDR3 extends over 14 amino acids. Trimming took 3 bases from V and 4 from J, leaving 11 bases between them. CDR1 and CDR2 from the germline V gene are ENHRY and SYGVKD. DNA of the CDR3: TGTGCCATCAGTGATGGGCGGGGTTCAGATACGCAGTATTTT. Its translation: CAISDGRGSDTQYF.

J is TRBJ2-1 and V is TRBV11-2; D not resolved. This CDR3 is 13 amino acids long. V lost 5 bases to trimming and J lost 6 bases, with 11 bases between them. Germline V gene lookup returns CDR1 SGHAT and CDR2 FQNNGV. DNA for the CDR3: TGTGCCAGCAGCCCAGGAAGCTTCAATGAGCAGTTCTTC. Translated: CASSPGSFNEQFF.

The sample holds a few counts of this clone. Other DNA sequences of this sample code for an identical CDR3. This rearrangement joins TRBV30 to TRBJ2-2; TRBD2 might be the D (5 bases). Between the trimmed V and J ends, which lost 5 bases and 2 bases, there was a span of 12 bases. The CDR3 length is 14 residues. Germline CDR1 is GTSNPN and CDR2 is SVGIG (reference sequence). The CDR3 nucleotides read TGTGCCTGGGCCCGGCTAGCAAACACCGGGGAGCTGTTTTTT. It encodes CAWARLANTGELFF.

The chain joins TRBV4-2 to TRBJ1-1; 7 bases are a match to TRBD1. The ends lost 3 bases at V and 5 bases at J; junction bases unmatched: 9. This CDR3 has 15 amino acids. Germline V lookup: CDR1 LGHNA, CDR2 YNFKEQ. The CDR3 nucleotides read TGTGCCAGCAGCCAGCTTAGACAGGGAGATACTGAAGCTTTCTTT. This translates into CASSQLRQGDTEAFF.

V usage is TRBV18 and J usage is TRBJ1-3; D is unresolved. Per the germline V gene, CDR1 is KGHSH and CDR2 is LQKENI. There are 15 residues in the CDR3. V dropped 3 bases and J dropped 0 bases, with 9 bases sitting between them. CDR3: CASSPSGSSGNTIYF. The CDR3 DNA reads TGTGCCAGCTCACCTTCCGGCAGCTCTGGAAACACCATATATTTT.

CDR3 nucleotides: TGTGCCAGCAGCAAAGAGTCTAGCGGGGAGAGGAACACCGGGGAGCTGTTTTTT. Encoded protein: CASSKESSGERNTGELFF. The J gene is TRBJ2-2, the V gene TRBV21-1; TRBD2 is the table's D call, not checked against the DNA. TRBV21-1 corresponds to a pseudogene. The CDR3 covers 18 residues.

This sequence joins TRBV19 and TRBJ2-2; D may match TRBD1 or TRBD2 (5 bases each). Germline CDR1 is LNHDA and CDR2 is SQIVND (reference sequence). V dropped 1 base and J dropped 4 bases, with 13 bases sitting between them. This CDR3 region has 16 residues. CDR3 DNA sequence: TGTGCCAGTAGTATAGTCCGGGGCCAGGGCACCGGGGAGCTGTTTTTT. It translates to CASSIVRGQGTGELFF.

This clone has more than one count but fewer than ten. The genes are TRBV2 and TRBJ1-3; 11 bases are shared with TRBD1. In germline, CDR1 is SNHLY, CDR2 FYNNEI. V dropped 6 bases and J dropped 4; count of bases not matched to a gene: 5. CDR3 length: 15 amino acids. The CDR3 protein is CASRGGQGAGNTIYF. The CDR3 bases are TGTGCCAGCAGGGGAGGACAGGGGGCAGGAAACACCATATATTTT.

CDR3 loop: CATESSYEQYF. The CDR3 DNA is TGTGCCACCGAGAGCTCCTACGAGCAGTACTTC. The V and J genes are TRBV19 and TRBJ2-7, with D uncertain. The ends were cut back, 10 bases at V and 0 bases at J, with 7 bases in the middle. CDR3 length: 11 amino acids. Germline values: CDR1 LNHDA, CDR2 SQIVND (reference sequence).

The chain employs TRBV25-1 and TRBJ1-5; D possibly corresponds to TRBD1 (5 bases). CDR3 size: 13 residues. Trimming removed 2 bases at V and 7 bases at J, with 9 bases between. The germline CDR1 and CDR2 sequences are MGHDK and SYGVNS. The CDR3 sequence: CASSERQGQPQHF. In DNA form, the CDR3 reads TGTGCCAGCAGTGAAAGGCAGGGCCAGCCCCAGCATTTT. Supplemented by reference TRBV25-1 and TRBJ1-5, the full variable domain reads EADIYQTPRYLVIGTGKKITLECSQTMGHDKMYWYQQDPGMELHLIHYSYGVNSTEKGDLSSESTVSRIRTEHFPLTLESARPSHTSQYLCASSERQGQPQHFGDGTRLSIL.

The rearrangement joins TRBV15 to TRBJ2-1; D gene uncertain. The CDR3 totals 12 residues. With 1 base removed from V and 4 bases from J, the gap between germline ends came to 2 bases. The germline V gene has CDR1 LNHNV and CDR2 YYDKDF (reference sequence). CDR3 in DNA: TGTGCCACCAGCAGAGTATACAATGAGCAGTTCTTC. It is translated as CATSRVYNEQFF.

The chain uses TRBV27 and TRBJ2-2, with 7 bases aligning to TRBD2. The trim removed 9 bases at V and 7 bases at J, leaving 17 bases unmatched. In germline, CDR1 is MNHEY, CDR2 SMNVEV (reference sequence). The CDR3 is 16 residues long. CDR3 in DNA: TGTGCCAGTACGGAACATGGCGGGAGAGAGATCGGGGAGCTGTTTTTT. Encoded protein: CASTEHGGREIGELFF.

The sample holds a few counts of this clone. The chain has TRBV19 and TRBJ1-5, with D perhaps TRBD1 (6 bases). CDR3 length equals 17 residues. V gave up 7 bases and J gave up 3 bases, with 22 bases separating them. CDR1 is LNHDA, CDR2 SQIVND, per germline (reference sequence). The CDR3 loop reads CASTGGGEGGTNQPQHF. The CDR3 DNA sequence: TGTGCCAGTACCGGAGGCGGGGAAGGGGGTACCAATCAGCCCCAGCATTTT.

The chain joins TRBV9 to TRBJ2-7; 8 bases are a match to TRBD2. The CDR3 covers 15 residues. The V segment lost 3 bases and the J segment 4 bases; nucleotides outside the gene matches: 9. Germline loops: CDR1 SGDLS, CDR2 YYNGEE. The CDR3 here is CASSARGREGYEQYF. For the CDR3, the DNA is TGTGCCAGCAGCGCCCGAGGTCGGGAGGGTTACGAGCAGTACTTC.

The CDR3 nucleotides read TGTGCCAGCAACCCACAGGGGAGGACCGAGCAGTACTTC. It specifies CASNPQGRTEQYF. This chain uses TRBV7-9 with TRBJ2-7; tentatively, D is TRBD1 (7 bases). This CDR3 comprises 13 residues. Looked up from germline, CDR1 is SEHNR and CDR2 is FQNEAQ (reference sequence). Trimming removed 7 bases at V and 6 bases at J, with 16 bases between.

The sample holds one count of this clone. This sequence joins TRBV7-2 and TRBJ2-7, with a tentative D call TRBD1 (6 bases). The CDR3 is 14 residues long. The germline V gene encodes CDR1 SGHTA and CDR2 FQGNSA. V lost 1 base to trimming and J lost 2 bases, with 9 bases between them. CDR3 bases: TGTGCCAGCAGCTTAGAGACAGGAGCCTACGAGCAGTACTTC. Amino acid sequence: CASSLETGAYEQYF. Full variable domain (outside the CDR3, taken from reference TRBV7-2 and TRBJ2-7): GAGVSQSPSNKVTEKGKDVELRCDPISGHTALYWYRQSLGQGLEFLIYFQGNSAPDKSGLPSDRFSAERTGGSVSTLTIQRTQQEDSAVYLCASSLETGAYEQYFGPGTRLTVT.

The CDR3 protein is CASSQGLAEQYF. CDR3 bases: TGTGCCAGCAGCCAGGGACTAGCCGAGCAGTACTTC. The chain uses TRBV14 and TRBJ2-7, with 9 bases matching TRBD2. V dropped 3 bases and J dropped 6; count of bases not matched to a gene: 0. The CDR3 runs 12 residues. Germline CDR1 is SGHDN and CDR2 is FVKESK.

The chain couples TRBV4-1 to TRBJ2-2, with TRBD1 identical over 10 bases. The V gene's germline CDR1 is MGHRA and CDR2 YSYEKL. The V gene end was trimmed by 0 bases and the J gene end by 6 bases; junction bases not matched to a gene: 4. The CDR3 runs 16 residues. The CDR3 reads CASSQEGQGNAGELFF. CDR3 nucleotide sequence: TGCGCCAGCAGCCAAGAGGGACAGGGGAATGCCGGGGAGCTGTTTTTT.

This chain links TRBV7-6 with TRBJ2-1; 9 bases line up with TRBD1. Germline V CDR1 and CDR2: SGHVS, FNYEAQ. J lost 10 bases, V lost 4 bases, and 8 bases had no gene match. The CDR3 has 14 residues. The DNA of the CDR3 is TGTGCCAGCAGCTCGACAGGGGGGTCTTGGGAGCAGTTCTTC. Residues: CASSSTGGSWEQFF.